The TCR beta chain under discussion was sequenced for a study of T cell repertoires in cytomegalovirus infection. Across the whole study: Matching HLA type, along with CMV infection, was indicated by public TCR beta signatures. Whole-study findings and limits: Cumulated frequencies of public TCR beta families served to identify carriers of CMV plus the relevant HLA. HLA-C-restricted TCR beta clonotypes specific for CMV led the ex vivo response.

A single record per CDR3 protein comes from TCRdb applying MiXCR to the reads. The sample records about 740,000 distinct CDR3 sequences, approximately 40% being singletons. Comments on this clonotype: Antigen specificity is unknown.

The sequencing input was PBMCs. The receptor was derived from a human donor in good health (CMV status not recorded). Some clones in this sample may be carry-over from other donors' samples.

In nucleotides, the CDR3 is TGTGCCAGCAGTGATATTAACAGGGGGATGACTGAAGCTTTCTTT. Its protein is CASSDINRGMTEAFF. The chain combines TRBV6-6 with TRBJ1-1; 8 bases match TRBD1. There are 15 residues in the CDR3. Germline lookup yields CDR1 MNHNY and CDR2 SVGAGI (reference sequence). Unmatched junction bases numbered 10, after V lost 5 bases and J lost 5 bases.